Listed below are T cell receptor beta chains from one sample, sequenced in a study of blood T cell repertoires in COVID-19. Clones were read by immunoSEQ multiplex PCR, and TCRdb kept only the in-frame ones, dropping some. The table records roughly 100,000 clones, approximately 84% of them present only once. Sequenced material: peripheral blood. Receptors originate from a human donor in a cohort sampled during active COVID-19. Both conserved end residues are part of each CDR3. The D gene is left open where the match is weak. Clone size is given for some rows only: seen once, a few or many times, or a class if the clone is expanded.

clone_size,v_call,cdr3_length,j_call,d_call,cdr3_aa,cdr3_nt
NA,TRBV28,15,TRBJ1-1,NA,CASSSANRVDPEAFF,TGTGCCAGCAGTTCCGCAAACAGAGTCGACCCTGAAGCTTTCTTT
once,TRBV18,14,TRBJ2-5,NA,CASSPRQAQETQYF,TGTGCCAGCTCCCCGAGACAGGCCCAAGAGACCCAGTACTTC
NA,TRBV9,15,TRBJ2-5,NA,CASSVLQGIQETQYF,TGTGCCAGCAGCGTTCTACAGGGTATTCAAGAGACCCAGTACTTC
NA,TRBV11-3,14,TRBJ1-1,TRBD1,CASSPGGWNTEAFF,TGTGCCAGCAGCCCAGGGGGCTGGAACACTGAAGCTTTCTTT
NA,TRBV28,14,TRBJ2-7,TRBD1,CASSPRQGSYEQYF,TGTGCCAGCAGTCCGCGACAGGGCTCCTACGAGCAGTACTTC
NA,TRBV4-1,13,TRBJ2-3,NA,CASRDLGAHTQYF,TGCGCCAGCAGGGACCTAGGGGCGCATACGCAGTATTTT
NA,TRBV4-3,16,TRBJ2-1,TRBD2,CASSQDVAGGRNEQFF,TGCGCCAGCAGCCAAGATGTAGCGGGGGGACGTAATGAGCAGTTCTTC
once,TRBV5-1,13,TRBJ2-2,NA,CASRGGDTGELFF,TGCGCCAGCAGGGGGGGAGACACCGGGGAGCTGTTTTTT
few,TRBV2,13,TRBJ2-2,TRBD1,CASRGQLTGELFF,TGTGCCAGCAGGGGACAGCTCACCGGGGAGCTGTTTTTT
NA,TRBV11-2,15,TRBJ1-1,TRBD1,CASSTTGGGYTEAFF,TGTGCCAGCAGCACAACAGGGGGCGGTTACACTGAAGCTTTCTTT
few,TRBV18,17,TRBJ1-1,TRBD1,CASSPRQGSNSGTEAFF,TGTGCCAGCTCACCCCGACAGGGGTCGAACTCGGGCACTGAAGCTTTCTTT
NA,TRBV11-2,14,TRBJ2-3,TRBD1,CASSFGQGADTQYF,TGTGCCAGCAGCTTTGGACAGGGGGCAGATACGCAGTATTTT
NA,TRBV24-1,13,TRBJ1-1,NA,CATQDRGNTEAFF,TGTGCCACCCAGGATAGGGGCAACACTGAAGCTTTCTTT
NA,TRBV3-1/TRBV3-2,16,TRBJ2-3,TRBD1,CASSPFRDSFTDTQYF,TGTGCCAGCAGCCCATTCCGGGACAGCTTTACAGATACGCAGTATTTT
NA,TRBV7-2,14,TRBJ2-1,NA,CASSLMTGYNEQFF,TGTGCCAGCAGCTTAATGACAGGATACAATGAGCAGTTCTTC
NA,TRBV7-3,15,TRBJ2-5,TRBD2,CASSWGLAGSETQYF,TGTGCCAGCAGCTGGGGACTAGCGGGATCGGAGACCCAGTACTTC
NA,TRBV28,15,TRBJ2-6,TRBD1,CASSRTGAGANVLTF,TGTGCCAGCAGTCGAACAGGGGCTGGGGCCAACGTCCTGACTTTC
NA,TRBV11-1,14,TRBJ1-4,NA,CASSKGRDGEKLFF,TGTGCCAGCAGCAAAGGGCGGGACGGTGAAAAACTGTTTTTT
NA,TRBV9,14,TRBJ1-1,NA,CASSVDSTGREAFF,TGTGCCAGCAGCGTAGATAGCACAGGGCGTGAAGCTTTCTTT
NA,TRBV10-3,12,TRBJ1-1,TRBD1,CAISFDREEAFF,TGTGCCATCAGCTTCGACAGGGAGGAAGCTTTCTTT
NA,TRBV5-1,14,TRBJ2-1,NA,CASSLEPTYDEQFF,TGCGCCAGCAGCTTGGAGCCCACCTACGATGAGCAGTTCTTC
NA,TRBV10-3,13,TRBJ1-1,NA,CAIKDIGTGEAFF,TGTGCCATCAAGGATATTGGAACAGGGGAAGCTTTCTTT
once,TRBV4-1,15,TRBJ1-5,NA,CASSFGLLSNQPQHF,TGCGCCAGCAGCTTCGGACTCCTTAGCAATCAGCCCCAGCATTTT